This T cell receptor beta chain was obtained from a study of CD8 T cells in Susac syndrome. About this clonotype: Its target is unknown.

Controls were healthy donors chosen to match patients in age and sex. TEMRA cells underwent FACS enrichment and CD8+ and CD4+ T cells underwent negative isolation. An input of roughly 0.5 to 1 ug of RNA was subjected to reverse transcription using random hexamers. Multiplex PCR with immunoSEQ amplified the TCR beta CDR3 across 54 Vbeta and 13 Jbeta. TCRdb fed the immunoSEQ multiplex PCR reads into MiXCR, producing one record per CDR3 protein. This table holds more than 75,000 distinct CDR3 sequences, over 85% found once. Study-wide results and caveats: The TCR sequencing and HLA analysis in the study involved a relatively small number of individuals, as the study acknowledged.

The germline V gene has CDR1 MNHEY and CDR2 SMNVEV (reference sequence). The V and J ends lost 5 bases and 3 bases, in that order; junction bases with no gene match: 11. The CDR3 sequence is 16 residues long. The TCR originated in a human donor in good health. The chain is built from TRBV27 and TRBJ2-7; 9 bases are a match to TRBD1. The sequenced sample consisted of CD8+ T cells from PBMCs. The CDR3 loop is CASSPTGQGNLYEQYF. CDR3 nucleotide sequence: TGTGCCAGCAGTCCCACCGGACAGGGGAATCTCTACGAGCAGTACTTC.